This TCR beta chain is drawn from a study of shared clonotypes between healthy human individuals. Overall study: Used for every donor were three CD4 naive, three CD4 memory, two CD8 naive and one CD8 memory plate. Study-wide results and limits: Larger richness was generally estimated for naive than memory subsets.

To note about this clone: No antigen is known for it.

In the CD4+ fraction, cells were divided into CD45RA+ naive and CD45RA-negative memory subsets. The CDR3 runs 12 residues. V shed 3 bases and J shed 1 base, with 4 bases lying between them. Germline CDR1 is SGHDT and CDR2 is YYEEEE. On sorted subsets, replicate PCRs used 150 to 250 ng DNA, or tens of thousands of T cell genomes. Here immunoSEQ multiplex PCR was the method, and the copy in TCRdb shows in-frame clones only, minus some. Of 170,000 or so clones listed, 65% to 70% are singletons. The sample taken for sequencing was memory CD4+ T cells sorted from blood. Subset described: CD45RA-negative fraction. The rearrangement uses TRBV5-6 and TRBJ1-1, with D unresolved. The origin of this receptor is a young man in good health. The CDR3 DNA reads TGTGCCAGCAGCTCACCGAACACTGAAGCTTTCTTT. Translation gives CASSSPNTEAFF.